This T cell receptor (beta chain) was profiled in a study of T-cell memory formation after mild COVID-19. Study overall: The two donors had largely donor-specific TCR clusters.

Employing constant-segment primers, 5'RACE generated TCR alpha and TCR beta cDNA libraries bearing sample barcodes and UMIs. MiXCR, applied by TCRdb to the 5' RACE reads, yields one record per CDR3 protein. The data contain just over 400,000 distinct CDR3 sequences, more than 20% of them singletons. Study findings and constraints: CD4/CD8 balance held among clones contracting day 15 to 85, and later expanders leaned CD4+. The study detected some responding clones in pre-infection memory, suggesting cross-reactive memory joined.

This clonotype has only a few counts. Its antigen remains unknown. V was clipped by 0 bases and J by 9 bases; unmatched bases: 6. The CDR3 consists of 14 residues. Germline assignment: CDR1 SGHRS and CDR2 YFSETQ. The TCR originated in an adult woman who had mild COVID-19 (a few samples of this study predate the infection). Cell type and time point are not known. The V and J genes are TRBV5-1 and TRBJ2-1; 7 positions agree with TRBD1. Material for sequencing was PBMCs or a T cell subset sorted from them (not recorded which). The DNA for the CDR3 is TGCGCCAGCAGCTTGGCGCGAGGGGGCGGTGAGCAGTTCTTC. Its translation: CASSLARGGGEQFF.